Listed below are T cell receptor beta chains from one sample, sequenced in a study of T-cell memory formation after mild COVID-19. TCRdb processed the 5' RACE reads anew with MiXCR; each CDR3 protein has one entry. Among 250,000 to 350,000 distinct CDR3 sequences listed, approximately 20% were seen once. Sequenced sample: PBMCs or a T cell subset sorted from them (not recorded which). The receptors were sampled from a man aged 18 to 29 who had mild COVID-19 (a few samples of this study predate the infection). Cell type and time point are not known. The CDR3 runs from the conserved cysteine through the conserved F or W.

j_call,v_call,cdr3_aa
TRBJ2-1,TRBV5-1,CASSASPGADEQFF
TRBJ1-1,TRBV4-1,CASSQDPGIYGEAFF
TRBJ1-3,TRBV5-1,CASSSGTVGNTIYF
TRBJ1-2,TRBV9,CASSFRQGRNTHYGYTF
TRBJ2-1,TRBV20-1,CSARGVLAGAYNEQFF
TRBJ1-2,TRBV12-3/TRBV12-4,CASSRGTWEDGYTF
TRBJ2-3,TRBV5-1,CASSLAGVAGSPDTQYF
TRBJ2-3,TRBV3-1,CASSRLDRGVTDTQYF
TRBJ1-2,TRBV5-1,CASSASPPGTYGYTF
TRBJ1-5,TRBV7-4,CASNSRDSNQPQHF
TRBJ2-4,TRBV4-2,CASSQQTGLAKNIQYF
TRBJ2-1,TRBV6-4,CASSLGWGANEQFF
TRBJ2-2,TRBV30,CAWSGLAGINTGELFF
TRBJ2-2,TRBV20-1,CSARDSRQGAGELFF
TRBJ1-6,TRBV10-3,CAISALVDNSPLHF
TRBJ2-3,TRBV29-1,CSASGGSTDTQYF
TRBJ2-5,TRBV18,CASSPTSGGETQYF
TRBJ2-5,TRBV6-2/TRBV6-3,CASSYGQAYQETQYF
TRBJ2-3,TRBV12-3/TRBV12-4,CASSLVVAPSTDTQYF
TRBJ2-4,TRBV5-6,CASGTESAKNIQYF
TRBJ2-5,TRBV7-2,CASSPHFASGGDQETQYF
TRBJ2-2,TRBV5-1,CASIPGRDTGELFF
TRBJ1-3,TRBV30,CAWVTGNSGNTIYF
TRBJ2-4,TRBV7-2,CASSLFRLAKNIQYF
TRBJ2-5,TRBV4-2,CASSQGNIAGNQETQYF
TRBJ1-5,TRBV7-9,CASSLDVQGNQPQHF
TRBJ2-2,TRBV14,CASSQRQGREAGELFF
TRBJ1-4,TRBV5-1,CASSLDGRGDEKLFF
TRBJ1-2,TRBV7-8,CASSLDRGPGYTF
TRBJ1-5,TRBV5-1,CASSDGDRPNQPQHF
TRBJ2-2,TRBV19,CASSIGAGRGDTGELFF
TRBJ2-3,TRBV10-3,CAISQSGGSTDTQYF
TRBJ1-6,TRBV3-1,CASSQGPADSPLHF
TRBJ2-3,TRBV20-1,CSARDGAGWADTQYF
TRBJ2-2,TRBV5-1,CASSLASGQRNTGELFF
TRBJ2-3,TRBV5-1,CASSLGGGQGTDTQYF
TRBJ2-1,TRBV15,CATSRSEPYNEQFF
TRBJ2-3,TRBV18,CASSPPSTDTQYF
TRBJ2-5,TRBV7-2,CASSVPGRKETQYF